The 29 T cell receptor beta chains reported below all come from one sample, sequenced in a study of T cell clonality in common variable immunodeficiency. No cognate antigen is known for these TCRs. Study results and limitations: Common variable immunodeficiency TCR beta sequences reportedly had fewer deletions and N-nucleotide insertions.

Using immunoSEQ multiplex PCR, the repertoire was profiled, and TCRdb retains in-frame clones only, with some absent. The sample shows 21,000 or so clones, none of them appearing just once. The sequenced sample consisted of peripheral blood mononuclear cells. Receptors originate from a human donor with common variable immunodeficiency.

The table lists this clone with a few counts. The CDR3 is cut off 3 residues early in the read; its end comes from the germline J gene. The rearrangement uses TRBV5-1 and TRBJ1-5, with a possible D match to TRBD1 (5 bases). The V gene's germline CDR1 is SGHRS and CDR2 YFSETQ. V dropped 0 bases and J dropped 7 bases, with 14 bases sitting between them. The CDR3 consists of 15 residues. CDR3 bases read: TGCGCCAGCAGCTTGGGGTCGGGGGAAGGGCAGCCC. Its translation is CASSLGSGEGQP. The whole CDR3 sequence is CASSLGSGEGQPQHF.

There are many counts of this clone. The read ends 3 residues shy of where the CDR3 ends; the end is completed using the germline J gene. The chain recombines TRBV7-8 with TRBJ2-7; D gene ambiguous. V lost 7 bases and J lost 3, with 16 bases in between. The CDR3 spans 14 residues. Germline V gene data show CDR1 as SGHVS and CDR2 as FQNEAQ. The part of the CDR3 DNA that was read is TGTGCCAGCAACCTCCCCGGCGGCCACTACGAG. Amino acid sequence: CASNLPGGHYE. The whole CDR3 reads CASNLPGGHYEQYF.

This clone has more than one count but fewer than ten. Read sequence stops 3 residues before the CDR3 end, and the germline J gene provides the missing end. V gene TRBV25-1 combines with J gene TRBJ2-3; possibly TRBD1 for D (6 bases). CDR3 length: 16 residues. V gave up 3 bases and J gave up 4 bases, with 17 bases separating them. CDR1 MGHDK and CDR2 SYGVNS come from the germline V gene. CDR3 DNA, as far as it was read: TGTGCCAGCAGTGATCTACAGGACAGCCCCTCAGATACG. Translated: CASSDLQDSPSDT. The entire CDR3 reads CASSDLQDSPSDTQYF.

This clone was observed many times. From the germline J gene comes the end of the CDR3, since the read stops 3 residues before it. This rearrangement joins TRBV2 to TRBJ2-7; TRBD1 agrees at 9 bases. V shed 6 bases and J 4 bases; nucleotides not matched to a gene: 10. The CDR3 covers 15 residues. Per the germline V gene, CDR1 is SNHLY and CDR2 is FYNNEI. CDR3 in amino acids: CASSPSPGQGYEQYF. CDR3 DNA, as far as it was read: TGTGCCAGCAGCCCCTCCCCGGGACAGGGTTACGAG.

Ten or more counts support this clone. Read sequence stops 3 residues before the CDR3 end, and the germline J gene provides the missing end. This rearrangement joins TRBV4-2 to TRBJ1-1, with D tentatively TRBD1 (5 bases). In germline, CDR1 is LGHNA, CDR2 YNFKEQ. Trimming shortened V by 4 bases and J by 0 bases, and 15 bases separated the two germline ends. The CDR3 extends over 16 amino acids. CDR3 region: CASSLGGDRMNTEAFF. The sequenced part of the CDR3 DNA is TGTGCCAGCAGCCTGGGAGGGGATCGCATGAACACTGAA.

This clone showed up many times. The read ends 3 residues before the CDR3 terminus; that terminus is restored from the germline J gene. The V and J genes are TRBV29-1 and TRBJ1-1, with TRBD1 matching over 9 bases. Losses at the gene ends were 0 bases for V and 7 bases for J; bases not matched to a gene: 12. Per the germline V gene, CDR1 is SQVTM and CDR2 is ANQGSEA. This CDR3 spans 16 amino acids. CDR3 in amino acids: CSVEEVQGAQVVEAFF. CDR3 bases read: TGCAGCGTTGAAGAAGTACAGGGGGCACAGGTGGTTGAA.

This clone was detected ten times or more. The read finishes 3 residues shy of the CDR3 end, and the germline J gene is used to complete it. V and J are TRBV18 and TRBJ2-7; maybe TRBD1 (6 bases). Deletions cut 5 bases from V and 2 bases from J, with 10 bases between. The V gene's germline CDR1 is KGHSH and CDR2 LQKENI. CDR3 length equals 13 residues. Incomplete CDR3 DNA: TGTGCCAGCTCAACAGGACAGCCCTACGAG. It translates to CASSTGQPYE. The whole CDR3 region reads CASSTGQPYEQYF.

There are many counts of this clone. The DNA read from the CDR3 is TGCGCCAGCAGCTTGGGGACAGTCACCGGGGAG. The encoded protein is CASSLGTVTGE. Given in full, the CDR3 is CASSLGTVTGELFF. The V and J genes are TRBV5-1 and TRBJ2-2, with D maybe TRBD1 (6 bases). The read falls 3 residues short of the CDR3 end, and the missing part is taken from the germline J gene. Between the trimmed V and J ends, which lost 0 bases and 4 bases, there was a span of 7 bases. The CDR3 runs to 14 residues. From germline, CDR1 is SGHRS and CDR2 YFSETQ.

This clone was seen repeatedly, ten times or more. CDR3 DNA (partial): TGCAGTGCTAGAGATCCTTCCGGGTCCCGAAACTATGGC. Translating it yields CSARDPSGSRNYG. The full CDR3 protein is CSARDPSGSRNYGYTF. The rearrangement uses TRBV20-1 and TRBJ1-2; D uncertain. Read sequence stops 3 residues before the CDR3 end, and the germline J gene provides the missing end. This CDR3 has 16 amino acids. Trimming pared 0 bases from V and 2 bases from J, leaving 16 bases between. Germline loops: CDR1 DFQATT, CDR2 SNEGSKA (reference sequence).

At least ten counts were recorded for this clone. The read terminates 3 residues before the CDR3 end, so the remaining end is supplied by the germline J gene. The chain combines TRBV7-9 with TRBJ1-2; TRBD1 matches at 7 bases. CDR1 SEHNR and CDR2 FQNEAQ come from the germline V gene (reference sequence). V lost 2 bases to trimming and J lost 7 bases; unmatched junction nucleotides: 7. This CDR3 contains 14 residues. The covered CDR3 bases are TGTGCCAGCAGCTTACTTCAGGGGGTACCTGGC. Translation gives CASSLLQGVPG. The whole CDR3 protein is CASSLLQGVPGYTF.

As concerns this clone: The read gets to within 3 residues of the CDR3 end, and the germline J gene fills in the rest. V is TRBV19 and J is TRBJ1-6, with TRBD1 identical over 9 bases. CDR3 length equals 16 residues. CDR1 is LNHDA, CDR2 SQIVND, per germline (reference sequence). With 4 bases clipped from V and 10 bases from J, the junction kept 11 bases outside the gene matches. This CDR3 reads CASSTGTGFKKSPLHF. The sequenced CDR3 bases are TGTGCCAGTAGTACCGGGACAGGGTTTAAAAAGTCACCC. Full variable domain (outside the CDR3, taken from reference TRBV19 and TRBJ1-6): DGGITQSPKYLFRKEGQNVTLSCEQNLNHDAMYWYRQDPGQGLRLIYYSQIVNDFQKGDIAEGYSVSREKKESFPLTVTSAQKNPTAFYLCASSTGTGFKKSPLHFGNGTRLTVT.

This clone was picked up many times. The sequence runs out 3 residues before the end of the CDR3; the remainder is reconstructed from the germline J gene. V and J are TRBV7-2 and TRBJ2-7; 12 bases align to TRBD1. Germline-derived CDR1 and CDR2 are SGHTA and FQGNSA. The CDR3 length is 14 residues. Unmatched junction bases numbered 5, after V lost 5 bases and J lost 6 bases. This CDR3 reads CASSTGQGALEQYF. CDR3 DNA (partial): TGTGCCAGCAGCACGGGACAGGGGGCTCTCGAG.

This clone was counted many times. The read ends 3 residues shy of where the CDR3 ends; the end is completed using the germline J gene. The chain carries TRBV11-2 and TRBJ2-1, with 8 bases matching TRBD2. This CDR3 has 14 amino acids. Trimming took 5 bases from V and 1 from J; bases not matched to a gene: 1. Germline-derived CDR1 and CDR2 are SGHAT and FQNNGV. CDR3 bases read: TGTGCCAGCAGCCGCGGGGGGTCCTACAATGAG. This encodes CASSRGGSYNE. Given in full, the CDR3 is CASSRGGSYNEQFF.

This clone came up many times. The read ends 3 residues shy of where the CDR3 ends; the end is completed using the germline J gene. V and J are TRBV19 and TRBJ2-2, with TRBD1 matching over 8 bases. Losses at the gene ends were 6 bases for V and 8 bases for J; bases not matched to a gene: 8. The CDR3 sequence is 14 residues long. Germline CDR1 reads LNHDA; CDR2 reads SQIVND (reference sequence). CDR3 DNA (partial): TGTGCCAGTAGATCAGGGGGCGCAGGGGGGGAG. It encodes CASRSGGAGGE. The entire CDR3 protein is CASRSGGAGGELFF.

This clone has at least ten counts. The sequenced fragment ends 3 residues before the CDR3 boundary, so the rest is inferred from the germline J gene. V is TRBV5-1 and J is TRBJ2-1, with TRBD1 identical over 7 bases. Germline values: CDR1 SGHRS, CDR2 YFSETQ. The CDR3 is 15 amino acids. V lost 0 bases and J lost 7; bases outside the gene matches: 7. This chain's CDR3 is CASSLEGAMKNEQFF. CDR3 DNA, as far as it was read: TGCGCCAGCAGCTTGGAGGGGGCGATGAAAAATGAG.

This clone was picked up many times. Read coverage stops 3 residues before the CDR3 terminus; the germline J gene supplies the remainder. The chain couples TRBV10-1 to TRBJ2-3, with 14 bases that match TRBD2. The ends lost 7 bases at V and 1 base at J; junction bases unmatched: 13. Germline V gives CDR1 WNHNN, CDR2 SYGVQD (reference sequence). The CDR3 is made up of 19 amino acids. CDR3: CASTRLAGGPPLCTDTQYF. CDR3 DNA (partial): TGCGCCAGCACCAGACTAGCGGGGGGGCCGCCATTGTGCACAGATACG.

This clone was counted many times. With the read ending 3 residues before the CDR3 end, the germline J gene is used to fill in that end. The chain carries TRBV19 and TRBJ1-2; D remains unclear. Germline CDR1 and CDR2: LNHDA and SQIVND (reference sequence). This CDR3 is 14 amino acids long. CDR3 loop: CASSMHNPREGYTF. The sequenced CDR3 bases are TGTGCCAGTAGTATGCACAATCCACGAGAAGGC.

This clone is medium-sized. The observed sequence ends 3 residues before the CDR3 terminus, with the missing tail filled in from the germline J gene. The chain joins TRBV6-2 or TRBV6-3 to TRBJ2-1; 8 nucleotides line up with TRBD1. V lost 6 bases, J lost 7 bases, and 11 bases stayed unmatched. This CDR3 is built from 15 residues. Germline V gene data show CDR1 as MNHEY and CDR2 as SVGEGT. CDR3 DNA, as far as it was read: TGTGCCAGCAGCACGGACAGGGTGCTCGGAAATGAG. Its protein is CASSTDRVLGNE. The CDR3 as a whole reads CASSTDRVLGNEQFF.

The sample holds many counts of this clone. The sequence runs out 3 residues before the end of the CDR3; the remainder is reconstructed from the germline J gene. V usage is TRBV6-2 or TRBV6-3 and J usage is TRBJ2-1, with D unresolved. Trimming cost V 6 bases and J 2 bases, with 17 bases left between them. CDR3 size: 16 residues. Germline V gene sequence: CDR1 MNHEY, CDR2 SVGEGT. Partial CDR3 DNA: TGTGCCAGCAGAGAGCGTGGCGTAGGCCCCTACAATGAG. Encoded protein: CASRERGVGPYNE. The complete CDR3 protein is CASRERGVGPYNEQFF.

The sample holds many counts of this clone. The missing CDR3 end, 3 residues past where the read stops, is filled in from the germline J gene. The chain employs TRBV12-5 and TRBJ1-6; TRBD1 matches 9 bases. V dropped 1 base and J dropped 4; count of bases not matched to a gene: 5. Germline lookup yields CDR1 LGHNT and CDR2 FRNRAP. There are 17 residues in the CDR3. The covered CDR3 bases are TGTGCTAGTGGTTTGGGTGGGGACAGGGATTATAATTCACCC. Translated: CASGLGGDRDYNSP. The complete CDR3 protein is CASGLGGDRDYNSPLHF.

This clone is medium-sized by share. The read halts 3 residues ahead of the CDR3 end, with the missing end drawn from the germline J gene. The chain carries TRBV19 and TRBJ2-1; D might be TRBD2 (6 bases). V was pared by 5 bases and J by 9 bases, with 23 bases between. This CDR3 is 16 amino acids long. From germline, CDR1 is LNHDA and CDR2 SQIVND (reference sequence). CDR3 DNA, as far as it was read: TGTGCCAGTAGTTCCCCCCAAGGAGGGCCGGTGGGTGAG. It encodes CASSSPQGGPVGE. The full-length CDR3 reads as CASSSPQGGPVGEQFF.

The sample holds a few counts of this clone. Coverage ceases 3 residues before the CDR3 finishes, and the germline J gene fills in the end. The chain has TRBV7-6 and TRBJ1-1, with TRBD1 as a possible D gene (5 bases). The germline gives CDR1 SGHVS, CDR2 FNYEAQ. The V gene lost 1 base and the J gene lost 1 base, with 13 bases spanning the gap. This CDR3 has 16 amino acids. The CDR3 sequence is CASSLDSGRRNTEAFF. The DNA read from the CDR3 is TGTGCCAGCAGCTTAGACTCAGGGCGGCGGAACACTGAA.

This clone occurred many times. Read coverage stops 3 residues before the CDR3 terminus; the germline J gene supplies the remainder. The V call is TRBV29-1, the J call TRBJ1-2; 9 bases line up with TRBD1. V shed 4 bases, J shed 5 bases, and the junction held 5 bases outside the gene matches. Germline V gene sequence: CDR1 SQVTM, CDR2 ANQGSEA. The CDR3 length is 13 residues. The CDR3 DNA, read in part, is TGCAGCGTTGCCGGGACAGGGAAATATGGC. It encodes CSVAGTGKYG. In full, the CDR3 reads CSVAGTGKYGYTF.

This clone was observed many times. The read terminates 3 residues before the CDR3 end, so the remaining end is supplied by the germline J gene. The chain couples TRBV18 to TRBJ2-3; the match to TRBD1 covers 10 bases. In germline, CDR1 is KGHSH, CDR2 LQKENI. V was pared by 5 bases and J by 0 bases, with 2 bases of the junction left unmatched. This CDR3 is built from 15 residues. CDR3 region: CASSRDRGSTDTQYF. The DNA read from the CDR3 is TGTGCCAGCTCAAGGGACAGGGGAAGCACAGATACG.

This clone was detected many times. Sequencing ends 3 residues short of the CDR3 end; the germline J gene provides the rest. The chain joins TRBV5-1 to TRBJ1-2; 9 bases fit TRBD1. The length of the CDR3 is 14 residues. CDR1 SGHRS and CDR2 YFSETQ come from the germline V gene. V shed 0 bases, J shed 7 bases, and the junction held 4 bases outside the gene matches. The part of the CDR3 DNA that was read is TGCGCCAGCAGCTTGGAGGGACAGGGTTCTGGC. Protein: CASSLEGQGSG. In full, the CDR3 is CASSLEGQGSGYTF.

By sample share, this clone is medium-sized. The sequence runs out 3 residues before the end of the CDR3; the remainder is reconstructed from the germline J gene. The chain joins TRBV7-4 to TRBJ2-7; maybe TRBD1 (7 bases). The germline V gene has CDR1 SGHVT and CDR2 SQSDAQ. This CDR3 spans 14 amino acids. Between the trimmed V and J ends, which lost 4 bases and 4 bases, there was a span of 14 bases. The CDR3: CASSSPTGRYEQYF. The part of the CDR3 DNA that was read is TGTGCCAGCAGCTCTCCGACAGGGAGGTACGAG.

This clone was picked up many times. The read halts 3 residues ahead of the CDR3 end, with the missing end drawn from the germline J gene. This chain uses TRBV4-1 with TRBJ2-1; no reliable D call. The CDR3 covers 15 residues. Between the trimmed V and J ends, which lost 0 bases and 2 bases, there was a span of 8 bases. Germline CDR1 MGHRA, CDR2 YSYEKL. This CDR3 reads CASSQEADTYNEQFF. The DNA read from the CDR3 is TGCGCCAGCAGCCAAGAGGCTGATACCTACAATGAG.

This clone was observed at least ten times. The read is 3 residues too short to cover the CDR3 end, so that end is filled in from the germline J gene. The rearrangement links TRBV19 to TRBJ2-7; 11 positions match TRBD1. The CDR3 runs 14 residues. Germline V lookup: CDR1 LNHDA, CDR2 SQIVND (reference sequence). The junction had 3 bases not matched to a gene; V was cut back by 6 bases and J by 2 bases. The CDR3 region is CASRWGQGAYEQYF. The CDR3 bases that were read are TGTGCCAGTAGGTGGGGACAGGGGGCCTACGAG.

In regard to this clone: Coverage ceases 3 residues before the CDR3 finishes, and the germline J gene fills in the end. The V gene is TRBV29-1, the J gene TRBJ2-7; TRBD1 is a possible D gene (7 bases). Deletions cut 7 bases from V and 4 bases from J, with 17 bases between. This CDR3 contains 13 residues. In germline, CDR1 is SQVTM, CDR2 ANQGSEA. The covered CDR3 bases are TGCAGCGGGGGGGCAGGGGGTATATACGAG. It specifies CSGGAGGIYE. The whole CDR3 region reads CSGGAGGIYEQYF.